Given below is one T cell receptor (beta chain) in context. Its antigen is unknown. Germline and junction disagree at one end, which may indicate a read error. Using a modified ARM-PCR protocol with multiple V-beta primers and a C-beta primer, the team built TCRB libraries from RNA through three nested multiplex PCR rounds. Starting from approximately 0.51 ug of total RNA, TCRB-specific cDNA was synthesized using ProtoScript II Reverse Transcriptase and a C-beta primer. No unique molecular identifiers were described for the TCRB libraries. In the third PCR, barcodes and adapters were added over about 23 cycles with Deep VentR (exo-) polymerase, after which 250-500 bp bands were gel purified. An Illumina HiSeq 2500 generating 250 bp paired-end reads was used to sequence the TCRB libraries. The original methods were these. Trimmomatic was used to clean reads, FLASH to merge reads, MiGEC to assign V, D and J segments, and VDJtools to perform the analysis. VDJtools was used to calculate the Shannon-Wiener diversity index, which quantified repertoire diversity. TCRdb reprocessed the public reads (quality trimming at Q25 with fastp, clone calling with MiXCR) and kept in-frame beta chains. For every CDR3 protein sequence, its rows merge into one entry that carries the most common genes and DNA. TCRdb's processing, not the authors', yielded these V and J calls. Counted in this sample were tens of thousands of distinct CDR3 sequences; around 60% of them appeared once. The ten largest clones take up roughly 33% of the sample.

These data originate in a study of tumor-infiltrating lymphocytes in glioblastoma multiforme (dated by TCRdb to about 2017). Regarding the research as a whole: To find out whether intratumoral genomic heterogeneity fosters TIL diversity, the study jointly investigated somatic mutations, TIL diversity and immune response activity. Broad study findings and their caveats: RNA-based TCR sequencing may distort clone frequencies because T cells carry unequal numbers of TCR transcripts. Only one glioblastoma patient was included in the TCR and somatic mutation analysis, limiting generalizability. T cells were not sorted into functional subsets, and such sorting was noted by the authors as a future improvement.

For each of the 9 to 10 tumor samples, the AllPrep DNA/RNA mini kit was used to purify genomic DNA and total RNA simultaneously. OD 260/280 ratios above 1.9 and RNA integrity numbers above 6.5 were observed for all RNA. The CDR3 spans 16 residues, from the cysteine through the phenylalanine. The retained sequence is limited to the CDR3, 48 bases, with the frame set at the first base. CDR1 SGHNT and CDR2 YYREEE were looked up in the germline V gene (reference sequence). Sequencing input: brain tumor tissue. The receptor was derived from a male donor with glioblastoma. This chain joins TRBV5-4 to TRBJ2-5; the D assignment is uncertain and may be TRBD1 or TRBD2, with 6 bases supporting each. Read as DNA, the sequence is TGTGTCAGCAGCCCGTTAAGGAGGGGGAATAGGGAGACCCAGTACTTC. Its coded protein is CVSSPLRRGNRETQYF.